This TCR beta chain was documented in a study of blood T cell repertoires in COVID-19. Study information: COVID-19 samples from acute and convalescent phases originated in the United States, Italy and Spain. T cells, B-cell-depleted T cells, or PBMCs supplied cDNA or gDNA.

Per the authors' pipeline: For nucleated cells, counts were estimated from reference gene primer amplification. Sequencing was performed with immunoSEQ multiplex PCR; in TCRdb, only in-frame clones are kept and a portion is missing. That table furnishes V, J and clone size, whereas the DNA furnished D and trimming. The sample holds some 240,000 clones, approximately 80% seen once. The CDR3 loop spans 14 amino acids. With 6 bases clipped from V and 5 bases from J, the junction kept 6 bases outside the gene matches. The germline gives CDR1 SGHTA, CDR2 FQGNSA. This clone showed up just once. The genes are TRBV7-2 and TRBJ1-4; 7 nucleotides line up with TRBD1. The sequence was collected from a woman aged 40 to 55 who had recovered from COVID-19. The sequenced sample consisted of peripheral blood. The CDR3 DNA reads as TGTGCCAGCAGTGGACAGGCCCTCAATGAAAAACTGTTTTTT. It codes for CASSGQALNEKLFF.